What follows is one T cell receptor (beta chain) and its context. This CDR3 has 15 amino acids. The V end was cut by 5 bases, the J end by 1 base, with 15 bases between. Germline CDR1 LNHDA, CDR2 SQIVND (reference sequence). The sample is drawn from a study of blood T cell repertoires in COVID-19. Turning to the study itself: Samples representing acute and convalescent COVID-19 were sourced from the United States, Italy and Spain.

Original processing methods: Estimation of nucleated cell counts relied on the amplification of reference gene primers. The method was immunoSEQ multiplex PCR; TCRdb's version includes in-frame clones alone and lacks a portion of them. V, J and clone size were drawn from that table, and D and trimming were deduced from the DNA. The sample yields roughly 180,000 clones, about 86% seen once. This rearrangement joins TRBV19 to TRBJ2-7; tentatively, D is TRBD2 (5 bases). Specimen: peripheral blood. The TCR comes from a man aged 60 to 75 with acute or convalescent COVID-19. The CDR3 spells CASSLLPGGSYEQYF. The CDR3 DNA follows: TGTGCCAGTAGTCTCCTCCCCGGCGGGTCCTACGAGCAGTACTTC.